These 30 T cell receptor beta chains came from one sample sequenced in a study of T cells in Graves' hyperthyroidism and ophthalmopathy. TCR beta CDR3 regions were amplified from RNA. The HTBI primer set served for first-round RT-PCR of the TCR CDR3. TCRdb processed the multiplex PCR reads anew with MiXCR; each CDR3 protein has one entry. The sample includes 500,000 to 600,000 distinct CDR3 sequences, just under 20% of them seen just once. Material: blood. These receptors came from a man between 35 and 55 years old with Graves' ophthalmopathy.

This clonotype came up many times. The V and J genes are TRBV11-2 and TRBJ2-5, with 7 nucleotides matching TRBD2. Germline V gene sequence: CDR1 SGHAT, CDR2 FQNNGV. This CDR3 is 14 amino acids long. With 3 bases clipped from V and 2 bases from J, the junction kept 3 bases outside the gene matches. CDR3 bases: TGTGCCAGCAGCTTTACTAGCGCACAAGAGACCCAGTACTTC. Translated: CASSFTSAQETQYF. Using reference TRBV11-2 and TRBJ2-5 for the parts outside the CDR3, the full variable domain is EAGVAQSPRYKIIEKRQSVAFWCNPISGHATLYWYQQILGQGPKLLIQFQNNGVVDDSQLPKDRFSAERLKGVDSTLKIQPAKLEDSAVYLCASSFTSAQETQYFGPGTRLLVL.

The gene calls are TRBV13 and TRBJ1-1; unclear D gene. V gave up 0 bases and J gave up 3 bases, with 5 bases separating them. The CDR3 sequence is 13 residues long. The germline gives CDR1 PRHDT, CDR2 FYEKMQ (reference sequence). CDR3 region: CASSLGDYTEAFF. The CDR3 region has the DNA TGTGCCAGCAGCTTAGGCGACTACACTGAAGCTTTCTTT.

This clonotype occurred a few times. The rearrangement links TRBV12-3 or TRBV12-4 to TRBJ2-7; TRBD2 matches at 13 bases. Germline trimming cut 6 bases from V and 7 bases from J; bases unmatched to any gene: 12. This CDR3 is 16 amino acids long. The CDR3 DNA reads TGTGCCAGCAGCCGGACACTAGCGGGAGGGCCGGGGGAGCAGTACTTC. Protein sequence: CASSRTLAGGPGEQYF.

The chain is built from TRBV14 and TRBJ2-7; TRBD1 is a possible D gene (6 bases). V lost 2 bases to trimming and J lost 0 bases, with 11 bases between them. The germline gives CDR1 SGHDN, CDR2 FVKESK. This CDR3 is 15 amino acids long. CDR3: CASSQLGTISYEQYF. DNA for the CDR3: TGTGCCAGCAGCCAACTCGGGACAATCTCCTACGAGCAGTACTTC.

This chain links TRBV19 with TRBJ2-2; D is unresolved. This CDR3 has 14 amino acids. Looked up from germline, CDR1 is LNHDA and CDR2 is SQIVND (reference sequence). With 4 bases removed from V and 1 base from J, the gap between germline ends came to 7 bases. The CDR3 protein is CASSKGRNTGELFF. CDR3 in DNA: TGTGCCAGTAGTAAGGGTCGGAACACCGGGGAGCTGTTTTTT.

This clonotype was recorded at least ten times. The chain combines TRBV6-1 with TRBJ2-7, with D tentatively TRBD1 (6 bases). The CDR3 has 18 residues. V was clipped by 7 bases and J by 6 bases, with 31 bases between them. Germline V gene sequence: CDR1 MNHNS, CDR2 SASEGT. The CDR3 here is CASTVRGFTGSKEGEQYF. The CDR3 region has the DNA TGTGCCAGCACTGTACGAGGGTTTACAGGGTCGAAGGAAGGCGAGCAGTACTTC.

CDR3 coding DNA: TGCGCCAGCAGCACCGGACTAGGGAGCACCGGGGAGCTGTTTTTT. As protein: CASSTGLGSTGELFF. The gene calls are TRBV5-1 and TRBJ2-2; 7 positions match TRBD2. The V gene end was trimmed by 4 bases and the J gene end by 4 bases; junction bases not matched to a gene: 7. Germline V gene sequence: CDR1 SGHRS, CDR2 YFSETQ. CDR3 length equals 15 residues.

This clonotype was detected many times. V is TRBV6-2 or TRBV6-3 and J is TRBJ2-7; a weak D match, TRBD2 (6 bases). CDR1 and CDR2 (germline): MNHEY, SVGEGT. V shed 3 bases and J shed 2 bases, with 11 bases lying between them. CDR3 size: 14 residues. CDR3 loop: CASSYTGATYEQYF. CDR3 nucleotide sequence: TGTGCCAGCAGTTATACGGGAGCAACCTACGAGCAGTACTTC.

In this sample, this clonotype turned up a few times. This chain links TRBV10-3 with TRBJ1-2; 11 bases align to TRBD1. With V trimmed by 4 bases and J by 3 bases, 4 bases remained unmatched. Germline V gives CDR1 ENHRY, CDR2 SYGVKD. This CDR3 is 15 amino acids long. The CDR3 DNA sequence: TGTGCCATCAGTGGGACAGGGGGCGCAGACTATGGCTACACCTTC. This translates into CAISGTGGADYGYTF.

V usage is TRBV29-1 and J usage is TRBJ2-1; D ambiguous. CDR1 is SQVTM and CDR2 is ANQGSEA in the germline V gene. The CDR3 loop spans 12 amino acids. V was clipped by 5 bases and J by 4 bases, with 9 bases between them. The CDR3 DNA reads as TGCAGCGTTTCTGGGCTGTACAATGAGCAGTTCTTC. Translation: CSVSGLYNEQFF.

A few counts support this clonotype. This chain connects TRBV6-1 to TRBJ1-2, with 8 positions matching TRBD1. The length of the CDR3 is 16 residues. The germline CDR1 and CDR2 sequences are MNHNS and SASEGT. Trimming removed 6 bases from V and 4 bases from J; junction bases left unmatched: 13. The CDR3 DNA reads as TGTGCCAGCAGATCGGACAGGGACGCACTAGGCTATGGCTACACCTTC. It yields the protein CASRSDRDALGYGYTF.

The chain joins TRBV9 to TRBJ2-7; perhaps TRBD1 as D (5 bases). CDR1 SGDLS and CDR2 YYNGEE come from the germline V gene. Trimming cost V 4 bases and J 5 bases, with 16 bases left between them. The CDR3 sequence is 14 residues long. CDR3 sequence reads: CASSPTLRTNEQYF. The CDR3 coding sequence is TGTGCCAGCAGCCCGACCCTCCGGACAAACGAGCAGTACTTC.

V usage is TRBV29-1 and J usage is TRBJ1-2; TRBD1 aligns across 7 bases. Germline V gene lookup returns CDR1 SQVTM and CDR2 ANQGSEA. V lost 7 bases, J lost 6 bases, and 14 bases stayed unmatched. The CDR3 sequence is 14 residues long. In DNA, the CDR3 is TGCAGCGCAGGAATAGGGGGCGCAGGGGATGGCTACACCTTC. It codes for CSAGIGGAGDGYTF.

In its sample, this clonotype was seen a few times. CDR3 residues: CASSLEWAREQYF. CDR3 nucleotides: TGTGCCAGCAGCTTAGAGTGGGCCCGCGAGCAGTACTTC. The chain is built from TRBV7-2 and TRBJ2-7; D remains ambiguous. Trimming left V 1 base short and J 6 bases short, with 10 bases between. Germline V gene lookup returns CDR1 SGHTA and CDR2 FQGNSA. The CDR3 has 13 residues.

The chain carries TRBV5-1 and TRBJ2-5, with TRBD1 matching over 8 bases. The CDR3 spans 13 residues. V shed 6 bases, J shed 4 bases, and the junction held 5 bases outside the gene matches. The germline CDR1 and CDR2 sequences are SGHRS and YFSETQ. This CDR3 reads CASTQGAGETQYF. The CDR3, as DNA: TGCGCCAGCACCCAGGGGGCGGGAGAGACCCAGTACTTC.

The sample holds many counts of this clonotype. The CDR3 loop reads CASSYNTQGDPNEKLFF. The CDR3 DNA reads as TGTGCCAGCAGTTACAACACACAGGGGGATCCTAATGAAAAACTGTTTTTT. V is TRBV6-2 or TRBV6-3 and J is TRBJ1-4; 8 bases map to TRBD1. In germline, CDR1 is MNHEY, CDR2 SVGEGT. The CDR3 runs 17 residues. Trimming cost V 2 bases and J 3 bases; bases outside gene matches: 8.

This clonotype has a count of ten or more. This sequence joins TRBV27 and TRBJ1-1; no definite D call. In germline, CDR1 is MNHEY, CDR2 SMNVEV (reference sequence). The CDR3 covers 13 residues. Between the trimmed V and J ends, which lost 2 bases and 8 bases, there was a span of 12 bases. CDR3 DNA: TGTGCCAGCAGTTTAGGAGACGGACCGGAAGCTTTCTTT. Protein sequence: CASSLGDGPEAFF.

This clonotype was counted at least ten times. The chain has TRBV29-1 and TRBJ1-1; D gene unclear. Germline V lookup: CDR1 SQVTM, CDR2 ANQGSEA. Between the trimmed V and J ends, which lost 4 bases and 1 base, there was a span of 7 bases. The CDR3 runs 12 residues. CDR3 in amino acids: CSVVRRNTEAFF. The CDR3 coding sequence is TGCAGCGTTGTCCGCAGGAACACTGAAGCTTTCTTT.

At least ten counts were recorded for this clonotype. The chain combines TRBV3-1 with TRBJ2-7; weak D call: TRBD1 (6 bases). CDR3 length: 12 residues. The V gene lost 5 bases and the J gene lost 7 bases, with 12 bases spanning the gap. The germline V gene has CDR1 LGHDT and CDR2 YNNKEL (reference sequence). DNA for the CDR3: TGTGCCAGCAGCGTATCAGGGGTAGAGCAGTACTTC. This gives the protein CASSVSGVEQYF.

V is TRBV11-2 and J is TRBJ1-2; 11 bases are shared with TRBD1. V lost 3 bases, J lost 8 bases, and 5 bases stayed unmatched. The length of the CDR3 is 14 residues. Germline CDR1 SGHAT, CDR2 FQNNGV. CDR3 sequence reads: CASSLTGTGGGYTF. In nucleotides, the CDR3 is TGTGCCAGCAGCTTGACCGGGACAGGGGGAGGCTACACCTTC.

V usage is TRBV6-1 and J usage is TRBJ1-4; D remains unclear. Germline assignment: CDR1 MNHNS and CDR2 SASEGT. The CDR3 sequence is 16 residues long. Trimming took off 6 bases at V and 2 bases at J, with 16 bases between the two ends. CDR3 residues: CASSWNGRTTNEKLFF. Here the CDR3 DNA reads TGTGCCAGCAGCTGGAACGGGAGGACTACTAATGAAAAACTGTTTTTT.

The rearrangement uses TRBV7-2 and TRBJ2-7; D unresolved. Trimming pared 5 bases from V and 2 bases from J, leaving 16 bases between. CDR1 SGHTA and CDR2 FQGNSA come from the germline V gene. CDR3 length: 15 residues. The CDR3 sequence is CASSTILGGPYEQYF. CDR3 coding DNA: TGTGCCAGCAGCACTATCCTGGGCGGTCCCTACGAGCAGTACTTC.

This chain joins TRBV13 and TRBJ2-1; 10 bases agree with TRBD2. CDR3 length equals 16 residues. Trimming cost V 5 bases and J 4 bases; bases outside gene matches: 8. CDR1 and CDR2 from the germline V gene are PRHDT and FYEKMQ (reference sequence). CDR3: CASSPRGLAEYNEQFF. The CDR3 coding sequence is TGTGCCAGCAGCCCCCGTGGACTAGCGGAATACAATGAGCAGTTCTTC.

This clonotype has a count of ten or more. This chain joins TRBV11-2 and TRBJ1-5; a weak D match, TRBD1 (6 bases). The germline V and J ends were trimmed by 2 bases and 6 bases, with 14 bases remaining between them. This CDR3 contains 15 residues. Germline CDR1 is SGHAT and CDR2 is FQNNGV. CDR3 protein: CASSLKTGKGQPQHF. The CDR3 DNA sequence: TGTGCCAGCAGCTTAAAAACAGGGAAAGGTCAGCCCCAGCATTTT. Supplemented by reference TRBV11-2 and TRBJ1-5, the full variable domain reads EAGVAQSPRYKIIEKRQSVAFWCNPISGHATLYWYQQILGQGPKLLIQFQNNGVVDDSQLPKDRFSAERLKGVDSTLKIQPAKLEDSAVYLCASSLKTGKGQPQHFGDGTRLSIL.

J is TRBJ1-2 and V is TRBV20-1, with D unresolved. Germline CDR1 reads DFQATT; CDR2 reads SNEGSKA (reference sequence). The CDR3 is 15 residues long. V lost 0 bases to trimming and J lost 0 bases, with 11 bases between them. The CDR3 loop reads CSARDGAAANYGYTF. The CDR3 region has the DNA TGCAGTGCTAGAGATGGAGCAGCAGCTAACTATGGCTACACCTTC.

V gene TRBV6-1 combines with J gene TRBJ2-7; TRBD1 might be the D (6 bases). Germline V gene sequence: CDR1 MNHNS, CDR2 SASEGT. V was pared by 8 bases and J by 5 bases, with 13 bases between. This CDR3 has 12 residues. The CDR3 loop is CASLGQIHEQYF. CDR3 nucleotides: TGTGCCAGCCTCGGACAGATCCACGAGCAGTACTTC.

This clonotype showed up just a few times. V usage is TRBV24-1 and J usage is TRBJ2-7, with D perhaps matching TRBD2 (5 bases). This CDR3 has 14 residues. V was shortened by 11 bases and J by 2 bases, with 18 bases between the two germline ends. The germline CDR1 and CDR2 sequences are KGHDR and SFDVKD. The CDR3 DNA reads TGTGCCATCCTCCTCTCGGGATCGACCTACGAGCAGTACTTC. It encodes CAILLSGSTYEQYF.

This clonotype was counted a few times. The chain couples TRBV5-5 to TRBJ1-1; possible D gene TRBD1, 5 bases. The V gene's germline CDR1 is SGHKS and CDR2 YYEKEE (reference sequence). This CDR3 contains 15 residues. V was trimmed by 0 bases and J by 0 bases, leaving 9 bases between them. The CDR3 sequence is CASSLGGAMNTEAFF. DNA of the CDR3: TGTGCCAGCAGCTTGGGAGGGGCCATGAACACTGAAGCTTTCTTT.

The sample holds many counts of this clonotype. The chain recombines TRBV27 with TRBJ2-3, with 8 bases fitting TRBD2. CDR1 MNHEY and CDR2 SMNVEV come from the germline V gene (reference sequence). J gave up 0 bases and V 4 bases, and 6 bases lay outside the gene matches. The CDR3 has 16 residues. CDR3 coding DNA: TGTGCCAGCAGTTCCCTGACTAGCGTAAGCACAGATACGCAGTATTTT. Its protein is CASSSLTSVSTDTQYF.

This clonotype has just a few counts. The chain has TRBV24-1 and TRBJ2-1, with TRBD2 matching 8 bases. Germline values: CDR1 KGHDR, CDR2 SFDVKD. V dropped 2 bases and J dropped 6; count of bases not matched to a gene: 11. The CDR3 loop spans 17 amino acids. This chain's CDR3 is CATSDWGLVSSANEQFF. In nucleotides, the CDR3 is TGTGCCACCAGTGATTGGGGACTAGTTTCGTCCGCCAATGAGCAGTTCTTC.